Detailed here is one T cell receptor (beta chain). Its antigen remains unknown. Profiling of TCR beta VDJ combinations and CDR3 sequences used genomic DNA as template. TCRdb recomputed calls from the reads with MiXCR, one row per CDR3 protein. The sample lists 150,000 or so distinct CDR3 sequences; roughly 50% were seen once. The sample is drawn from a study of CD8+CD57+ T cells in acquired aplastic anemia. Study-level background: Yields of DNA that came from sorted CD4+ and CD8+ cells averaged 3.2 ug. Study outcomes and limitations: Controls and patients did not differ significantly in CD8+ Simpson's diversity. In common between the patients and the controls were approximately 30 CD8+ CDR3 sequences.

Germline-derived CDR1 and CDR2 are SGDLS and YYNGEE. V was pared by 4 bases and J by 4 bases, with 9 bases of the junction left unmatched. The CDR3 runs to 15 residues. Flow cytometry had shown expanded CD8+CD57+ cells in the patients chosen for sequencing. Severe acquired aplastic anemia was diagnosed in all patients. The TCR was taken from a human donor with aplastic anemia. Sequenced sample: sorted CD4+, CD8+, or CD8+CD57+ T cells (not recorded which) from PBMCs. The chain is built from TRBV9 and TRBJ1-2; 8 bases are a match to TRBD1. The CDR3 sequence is CASSPRTGTSYGYTF. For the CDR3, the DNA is TGTGCCAGCAGCCCAAGGACAGGGACGAGCTATGGCTACACCTTC.